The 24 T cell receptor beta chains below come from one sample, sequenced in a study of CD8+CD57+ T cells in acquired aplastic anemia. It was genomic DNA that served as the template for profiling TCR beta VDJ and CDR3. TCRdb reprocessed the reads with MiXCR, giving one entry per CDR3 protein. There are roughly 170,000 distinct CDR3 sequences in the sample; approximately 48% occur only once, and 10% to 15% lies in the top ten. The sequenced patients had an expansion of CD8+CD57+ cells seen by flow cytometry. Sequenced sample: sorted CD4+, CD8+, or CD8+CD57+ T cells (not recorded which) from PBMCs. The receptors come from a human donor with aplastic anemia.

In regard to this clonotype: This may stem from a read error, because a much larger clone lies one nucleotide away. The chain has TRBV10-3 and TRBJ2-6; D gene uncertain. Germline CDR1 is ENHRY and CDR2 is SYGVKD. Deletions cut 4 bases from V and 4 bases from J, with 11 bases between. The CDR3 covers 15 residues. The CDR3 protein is CAISVDRAGANVLTF. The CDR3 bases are TGTGCCATCAGTGTTGATAGGGCCGGGGCCAACGTCCTGACTTTC.

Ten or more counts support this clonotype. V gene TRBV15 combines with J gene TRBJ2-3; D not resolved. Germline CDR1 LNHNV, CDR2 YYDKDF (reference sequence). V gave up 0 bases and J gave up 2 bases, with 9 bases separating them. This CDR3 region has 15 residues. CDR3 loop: CATSRDYRNTDTQYF. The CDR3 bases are TGTGCCACCAGCAGAGACTACCGGAACACAGATACGCAGTATTTT.

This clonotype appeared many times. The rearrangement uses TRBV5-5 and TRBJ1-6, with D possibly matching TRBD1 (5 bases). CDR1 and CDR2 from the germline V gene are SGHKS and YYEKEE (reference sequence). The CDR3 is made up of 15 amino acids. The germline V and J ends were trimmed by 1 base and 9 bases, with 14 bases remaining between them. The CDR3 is CASSLNVGVGSPLHF. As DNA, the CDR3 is TGTGCCAGCAGCTTGAATGTAGGGGTAGGTTCACCCCTCCACTTT. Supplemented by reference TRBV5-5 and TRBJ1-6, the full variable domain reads DAGVTQSPTHLIKTRGQQVTLRCSPISGHKSVSWYQQVLGQGPQFIFQYYEKEERGRGNFPDRFSARQFPNYSSELNVNALLLGDSALYLCASSLNVGVGSPLHFGNGTRLTVT.

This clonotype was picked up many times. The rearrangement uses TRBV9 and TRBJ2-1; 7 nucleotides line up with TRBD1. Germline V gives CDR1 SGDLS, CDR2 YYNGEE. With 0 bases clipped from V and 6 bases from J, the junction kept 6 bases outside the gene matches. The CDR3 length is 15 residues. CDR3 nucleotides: TGTGCCAGCAGCGTAGGGTGGGCAGGGGGCAATGAGCAGTTCTTC. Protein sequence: CASSVGWAGGNEQFF. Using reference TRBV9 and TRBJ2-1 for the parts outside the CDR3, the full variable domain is DSGVTQTPKHLITATGQRVTLRCSPRSGDLSVYWYQQSLDQGLQFLIQYYNGEERAKGNILERFSAQQFPDLHSELNLSSLELGDSALYFCASSVGWAGGNEQFFGPGTRLTVL.

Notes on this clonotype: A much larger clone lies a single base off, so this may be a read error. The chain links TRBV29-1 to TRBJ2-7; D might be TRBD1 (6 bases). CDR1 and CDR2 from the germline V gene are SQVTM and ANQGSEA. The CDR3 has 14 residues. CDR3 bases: TGCAGCGTTCTGACAGGTACCCTAGGGTACGGGCAGTACTTC. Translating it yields CSVLTGTLGYGQYF.

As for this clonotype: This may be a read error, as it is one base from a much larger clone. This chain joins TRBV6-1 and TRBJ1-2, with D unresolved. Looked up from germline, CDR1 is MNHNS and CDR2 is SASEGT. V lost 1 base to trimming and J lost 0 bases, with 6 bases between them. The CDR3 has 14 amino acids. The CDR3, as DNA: TGTGCCAGCAGTGAAGACGGAGCTAACTATGGCTACACCTTC. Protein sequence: CASSEDGANYGYTF.

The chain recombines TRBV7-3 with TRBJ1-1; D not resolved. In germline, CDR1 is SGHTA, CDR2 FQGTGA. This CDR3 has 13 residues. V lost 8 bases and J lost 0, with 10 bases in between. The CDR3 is CASRRGLNTEAFF. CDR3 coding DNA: TGTGCCAGCCGGCGAGGGCTGAACACTGAAGCTTTCTTT.

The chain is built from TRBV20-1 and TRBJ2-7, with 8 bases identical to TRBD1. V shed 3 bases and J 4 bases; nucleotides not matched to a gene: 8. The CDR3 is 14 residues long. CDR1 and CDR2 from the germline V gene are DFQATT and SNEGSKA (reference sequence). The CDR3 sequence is CSASPPGQDYEQYF. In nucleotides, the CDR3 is TGCAGTGCTAGCCCGCCGGGACAGGATTACGAGCAGTACTTC.

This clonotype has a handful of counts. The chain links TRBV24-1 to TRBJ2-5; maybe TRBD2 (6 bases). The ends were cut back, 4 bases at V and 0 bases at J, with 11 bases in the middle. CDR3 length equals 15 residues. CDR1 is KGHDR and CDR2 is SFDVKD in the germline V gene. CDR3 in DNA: TGTGCCACCAGTGACCCAAGGGACTACCAAGAGACCCAGTACTTC. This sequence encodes CATSDPRDYQETQYF.

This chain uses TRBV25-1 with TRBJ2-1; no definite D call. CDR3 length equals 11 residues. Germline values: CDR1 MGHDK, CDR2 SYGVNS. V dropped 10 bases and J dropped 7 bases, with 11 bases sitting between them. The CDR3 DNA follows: TGTGCCACCCACCAAGAAAATGAGCAGTTCTTC. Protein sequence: CATHQENEQFF.

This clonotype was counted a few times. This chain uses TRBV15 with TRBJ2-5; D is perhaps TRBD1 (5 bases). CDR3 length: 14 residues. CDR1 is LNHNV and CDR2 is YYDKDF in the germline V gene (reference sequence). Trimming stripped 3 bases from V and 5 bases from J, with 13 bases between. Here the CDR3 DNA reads TGTGCCACCAGCAGGGACACTACCTCGGAGACCCAGTACTTC. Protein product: CATSRDTTSETQYF.

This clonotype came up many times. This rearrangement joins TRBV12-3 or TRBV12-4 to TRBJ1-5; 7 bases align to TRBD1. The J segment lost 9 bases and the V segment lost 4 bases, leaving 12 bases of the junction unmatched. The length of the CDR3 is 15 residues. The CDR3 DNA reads TGTGCCAGCAGTTCCCGACAGGGATTCATTACGCCCCAGCATTTT. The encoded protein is CASSSRQGFITPQHF.

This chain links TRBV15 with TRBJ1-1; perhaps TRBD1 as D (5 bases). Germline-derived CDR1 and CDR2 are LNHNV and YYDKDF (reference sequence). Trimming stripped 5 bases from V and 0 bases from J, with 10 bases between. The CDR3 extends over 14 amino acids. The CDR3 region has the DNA TGTGCCACCAGCCCGCCAGGGCTGAACACTGAAGCTTTCTTT. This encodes CATSPPGLNTEAFF. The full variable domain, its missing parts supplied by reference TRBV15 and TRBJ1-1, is DAMVIQNPRYQVTQFGKPVTLSCSQTLNHNVMYWYQQKSSQAPKLLFHYYDKDFNNEADTPDNFQSRRPNTSFCFLDIRSPGLGDTAMYLCATSPPGLNTEAFFGQGTRLTVV.

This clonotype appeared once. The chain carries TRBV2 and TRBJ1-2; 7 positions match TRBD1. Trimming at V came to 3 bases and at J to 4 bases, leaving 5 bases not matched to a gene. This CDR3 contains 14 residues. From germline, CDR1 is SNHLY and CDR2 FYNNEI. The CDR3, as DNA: TGTGCCAGCAGTGACATGGACAGGATCTATGGCTACACCTTC. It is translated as CASSDMDRIYGYTF.

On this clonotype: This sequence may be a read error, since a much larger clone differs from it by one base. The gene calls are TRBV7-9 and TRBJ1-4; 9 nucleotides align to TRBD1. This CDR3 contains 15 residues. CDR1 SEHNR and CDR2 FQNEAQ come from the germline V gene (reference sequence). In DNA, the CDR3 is TGTGCCAGCAGCTCAGGGACAGGGTCTAATGAAAAACCGTTTTTT. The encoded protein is CASSSGTGSNEKPFF.

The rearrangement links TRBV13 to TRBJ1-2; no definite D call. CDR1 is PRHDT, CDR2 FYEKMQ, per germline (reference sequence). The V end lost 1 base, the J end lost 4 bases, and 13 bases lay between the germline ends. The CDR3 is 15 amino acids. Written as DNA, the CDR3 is TGTGCCAGCAGCTTAGCAAGGGAAAGAATCTATGGCTACACCTTC. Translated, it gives CASSLARERIYGYTF.

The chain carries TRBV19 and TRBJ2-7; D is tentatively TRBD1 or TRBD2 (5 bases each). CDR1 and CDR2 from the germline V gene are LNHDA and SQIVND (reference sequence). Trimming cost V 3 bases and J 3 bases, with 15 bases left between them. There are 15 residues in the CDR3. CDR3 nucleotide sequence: TGTGCCAGTAGTATCGGGGACCCGACTATCTACGAGCAGTACTTC. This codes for CASSIGDPTIYEQYF.

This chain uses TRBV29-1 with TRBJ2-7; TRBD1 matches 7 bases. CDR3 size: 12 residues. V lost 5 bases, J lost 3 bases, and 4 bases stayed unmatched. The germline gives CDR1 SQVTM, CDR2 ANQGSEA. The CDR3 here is CSVRTGGYEQYF. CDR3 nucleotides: TGCAGCGTTAGGACAGGCGGCTACGAGCAGTACTTC.

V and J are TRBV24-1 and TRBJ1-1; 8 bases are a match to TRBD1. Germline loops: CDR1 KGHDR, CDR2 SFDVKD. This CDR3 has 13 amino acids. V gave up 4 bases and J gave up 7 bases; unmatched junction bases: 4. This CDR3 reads CATSDPDRGEAFF. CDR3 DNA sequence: TGTGCCACCAGTGACCCCGACAGGGGTGAAGCTTTCTTT.

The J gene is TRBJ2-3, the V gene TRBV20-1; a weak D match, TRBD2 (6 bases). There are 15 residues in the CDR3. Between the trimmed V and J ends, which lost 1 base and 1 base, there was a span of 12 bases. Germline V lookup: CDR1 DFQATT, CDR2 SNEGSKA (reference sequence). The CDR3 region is CSARVPGEGTDTQYF. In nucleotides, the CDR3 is TGCAGTGCTAGAGTCCCGGGGGAGGGCACAGATACGCAGTATTTT.

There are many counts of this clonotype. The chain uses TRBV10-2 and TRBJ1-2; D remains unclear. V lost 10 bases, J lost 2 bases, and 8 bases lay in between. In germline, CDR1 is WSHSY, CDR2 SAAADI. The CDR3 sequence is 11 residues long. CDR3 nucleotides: TGCGCCATCCAGCGCAACTATGGCTACACCTTC. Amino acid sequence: CAIQRNYGYTF.

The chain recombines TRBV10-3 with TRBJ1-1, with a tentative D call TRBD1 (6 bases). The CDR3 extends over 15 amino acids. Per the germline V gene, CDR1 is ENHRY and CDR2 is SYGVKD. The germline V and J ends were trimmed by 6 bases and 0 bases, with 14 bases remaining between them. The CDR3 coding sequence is TGTGCCATCAGCGGAGACAGGAGGATGAACACTGAAGCTTTCTTT. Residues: CAISGDRRMNTEAFF.

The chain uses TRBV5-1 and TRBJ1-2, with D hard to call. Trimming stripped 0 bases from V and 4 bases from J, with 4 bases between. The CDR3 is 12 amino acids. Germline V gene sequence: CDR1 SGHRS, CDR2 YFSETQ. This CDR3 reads CASSLGSYGYTF. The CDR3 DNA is TGCGCCAGCAGCTTGGGCTCCTATGGCTACACCTTC. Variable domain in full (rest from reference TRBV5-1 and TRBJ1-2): KAGVTQTPRYLIKTRGQQVTLSCSPISGHRSVSWYQQTPGQGLQFLFEYFSETQRNKGNFPGRFSGRQFSNSRSEMNVSTLELGDSALYLCASSLGSYGYTFGSGTRLTVV.

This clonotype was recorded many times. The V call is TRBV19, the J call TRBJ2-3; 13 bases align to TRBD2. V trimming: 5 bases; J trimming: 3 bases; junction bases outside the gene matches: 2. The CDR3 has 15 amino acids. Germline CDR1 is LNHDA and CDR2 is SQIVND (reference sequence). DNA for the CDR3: TGTGCCAGTAGTCGGACTAGCGGGGGAACAGATACGCAGTATTTT. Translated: CASSRTSGGTDTQYF.